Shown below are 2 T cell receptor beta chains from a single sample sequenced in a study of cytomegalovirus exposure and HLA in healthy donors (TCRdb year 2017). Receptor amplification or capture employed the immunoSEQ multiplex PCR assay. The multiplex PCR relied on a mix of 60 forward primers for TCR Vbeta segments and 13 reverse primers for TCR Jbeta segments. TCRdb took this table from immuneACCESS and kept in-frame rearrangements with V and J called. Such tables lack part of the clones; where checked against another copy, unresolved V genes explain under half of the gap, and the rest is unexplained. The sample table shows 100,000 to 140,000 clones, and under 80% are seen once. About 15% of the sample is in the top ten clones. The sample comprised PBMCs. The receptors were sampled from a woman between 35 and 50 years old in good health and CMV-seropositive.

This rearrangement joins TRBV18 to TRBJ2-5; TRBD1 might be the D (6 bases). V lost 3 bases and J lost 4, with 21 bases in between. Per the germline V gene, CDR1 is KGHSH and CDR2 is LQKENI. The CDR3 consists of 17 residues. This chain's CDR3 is CASSPIQTGEGGETQYF. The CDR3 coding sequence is TGTGCCAGCTCACCTATACAGACAGGAGAAGGGGGAGAGACCCAGTACTTC. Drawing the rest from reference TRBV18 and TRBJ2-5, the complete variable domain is NAGVMQNPRHLVRRRGQEARLRCSPMKGHSHVYWYRQLPEEGLKFMVYLQKENIIDESGMPKERFSAEFPKEGPSILRIQQVVRGDSAAYFCASSPIQTGEGGETQYFGPGTRLLVL.

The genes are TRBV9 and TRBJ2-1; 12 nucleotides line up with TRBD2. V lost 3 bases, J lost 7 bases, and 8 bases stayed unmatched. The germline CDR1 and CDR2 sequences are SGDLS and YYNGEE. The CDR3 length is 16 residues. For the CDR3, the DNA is TGTGCCAGCAGCGCTTTACTAGCGGGGGGAGGGAATGAGCAGTTCTTC. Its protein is CASSALLAGGGNEQFF.